This paragraph reports one T cell receptor (delta chain). Antigen specificity is unknown. These data originate in a study of Vδ1+ human thymocytes. V lost 4 bases and J lost 0; bases outside the gene matches: 22. CDR3 length: 22 residues. Per germline, CDR1 TSWWSYY and CDR2 QGS. RNA was extracted from the cells and then reverse transcribed. CDR3 amplicons came from multiplex PCR with pooled V-gene forward and constant-region reverse primers. TCRdb re-called the multiplex PCR reads via CATT. Altogether roughly 50,000 delta-chain clones are present, roughly 15% being singletons, with the ten largest covering approximately 0.54%. General study findings and limits: In the thymus, TRG and TRD repertoires looked highly polyclonal with Gaussian CDR3 lengths. TRD repertoires were essentially private, unlike widely shared TRG clonotypes. Thymic delta-chain repertoires held 15% to 20% Vdelta2 sequences and few Vdelta3, despite high sort purity.

After alphabeta T cell depletion, CD3+ Vdelta1+ Vdelta2- thymocytes were sorted. Purity of the sorted Vdelta1+ thymocytes ranged from roughly 98% to 99.6%. The TCR originated in a boy less than two years old who had congenital heart surgery. The chain recombines TRDV1 with TRDJ1; 11 nucleotides agree with TRDD3. The sequenced material came from Vdelta1+ gamma-delta thymocytes from the thymus. Indicated subset: FACS-sorted CD3+ TCRalphabeta- TCRVdelta1+ TCRVdelta2- thymocytes. The CDR3 region is CALGGLRSYIWGIPGYTDKLIF. DNA for the CDR3: TGTGCTCTTGGGGGACTACGTTCCTATATCTGGGGGATACCAGGGTACACCGATAAACTCATCTTT.